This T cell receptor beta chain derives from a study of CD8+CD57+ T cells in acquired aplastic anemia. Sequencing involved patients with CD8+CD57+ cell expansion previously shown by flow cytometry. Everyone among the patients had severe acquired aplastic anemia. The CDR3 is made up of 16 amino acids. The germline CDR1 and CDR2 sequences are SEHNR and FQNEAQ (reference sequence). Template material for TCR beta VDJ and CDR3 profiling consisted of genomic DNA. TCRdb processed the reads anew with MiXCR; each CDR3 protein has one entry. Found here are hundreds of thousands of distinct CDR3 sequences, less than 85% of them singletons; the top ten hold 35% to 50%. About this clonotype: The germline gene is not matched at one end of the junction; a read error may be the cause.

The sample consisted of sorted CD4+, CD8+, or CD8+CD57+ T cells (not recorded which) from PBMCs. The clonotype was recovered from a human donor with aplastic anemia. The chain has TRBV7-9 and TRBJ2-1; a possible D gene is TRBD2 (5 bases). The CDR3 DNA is TGTGCCAGCAGCGTAGTAGCCGGGGAGCTGTATAATGAACAGTTCTTC. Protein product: CASSVVAGELYNEQFF.